This TCR beta chain was obtained from a study of blood T cell repertoires in COVID-19 (dated by TCRdb to 2020 to 2022). As for the study more broadly: Samples covering the acute and convalescent phases of COVID-19 were provided by collaborators in the United States, Italy and Spain. The material from the prospective study consisted of cDNA or gDNA derived from T cells, B-cell-depleted T cells, or PBMCs. The dataset comprised deeply sampled blood TCRbeta repertoires from subjects exposed to, actively infected with, or recovered from COVID-19. A freely available public database, intended as a resource for researchers studying the immune response to SARS-CoV-2, is where the repertoires were released. Samples were obtained from the ongoing ImmuneRACE study (first 160 participants) and from over 1,000 subjects provided by 6 global collaborators. A de-identified subject ID, COVID-19 status, age in years and sex were almost always included in the sample metadata. Where available, HLA class I and class II types were taken from metadata supplied by the sample provider and were not determined by assay-based typing. What the authors observed across the whole study: How much clinical and demographic metadata was included differed by source and by participant, and the metadata was provided uncurated.

Taken from cysteine to phenylalanine, the CDR3 has 12 residues. Only the CDR3 DNA is retained, 36 bases long and in frame from the first base. CDR1 is given as SEHNR and CDR2 as FQNEAQ, both from the germline V gene (reference sequence). Trimming takes 8 bases from V and 12 bases from J, and the germline ends sit 17 bases apart. TCRbeta CDR3 regions were amplified from genomic DNA by means of the immunoSEQ Assay, a bias-controlled multiplex PCR. Processing in the source paper ran as follows. The number of nucleated cells in each sample was estimated by amplification of reference gene primers within the assay. Sequence reads were collapsed and filtered to measure the absolute abundance of every unique TCRbeta CDR3 rearrangement. Productive Simpson clonality was computed per sample as the square root of Simpson's diversity index over productive rearrangements. TCRdb's version of the immuneACCESS table is confined to in-frame rearrangements and falls short of the full clone set. An unresolved V gene accounts for under half of the shortfall where checked; the remainder is of unknown origin. The V and J calls and the clone size are those of that table, but D and trimming were determined from the DNA. The sample table holds 6,400 or so clones, of which roughly nine tenths were seen once. The ten largest make up over 9.5% of the sample.

Whole blood was collected in K2EDTA tubes by collaborating institutions according to the institutions' own protocols. Collaborator samples were shipped for TCRbeta analysis as frozen whole blood, isolated PBMCs, or DNA extracted from either sample type. Comment on this clone: Its antigen is currently not known. Nothing much larger sits one base from this clone, and base qualities are not available.

Specimen: peripheral blood. This chain joins TRBV7-9 to TRBJ2-1; no D gene can be assigned with confidence. This TCR was sampled from an older man with active COVID-19. The DNA sequence is given as TGTGCCAGCGCTATCGACTTACACCTGCAGTTCTTC. Its protein product is CASAIDLHLQFF.